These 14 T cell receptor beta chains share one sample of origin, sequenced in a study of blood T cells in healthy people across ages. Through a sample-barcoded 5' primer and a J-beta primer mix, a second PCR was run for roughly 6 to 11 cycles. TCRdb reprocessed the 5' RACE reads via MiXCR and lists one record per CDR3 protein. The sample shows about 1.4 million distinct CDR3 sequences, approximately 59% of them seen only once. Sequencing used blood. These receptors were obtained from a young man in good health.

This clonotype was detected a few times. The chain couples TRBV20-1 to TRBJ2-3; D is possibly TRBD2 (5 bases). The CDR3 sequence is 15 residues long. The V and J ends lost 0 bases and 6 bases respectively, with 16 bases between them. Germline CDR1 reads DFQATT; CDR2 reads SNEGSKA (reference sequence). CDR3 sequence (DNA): TGCAGTGCTAGAGATCGGAGCGGCACCTGGGATACGCAGTATTTT. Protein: CSARDRSGTWDTQYF.

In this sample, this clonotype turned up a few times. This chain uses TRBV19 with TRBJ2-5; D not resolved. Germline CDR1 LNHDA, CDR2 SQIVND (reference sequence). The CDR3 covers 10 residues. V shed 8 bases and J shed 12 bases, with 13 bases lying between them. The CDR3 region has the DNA TGTGCCAGTCCCAGGAGATTTGAGTACTTC. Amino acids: CASPRRFEYF.

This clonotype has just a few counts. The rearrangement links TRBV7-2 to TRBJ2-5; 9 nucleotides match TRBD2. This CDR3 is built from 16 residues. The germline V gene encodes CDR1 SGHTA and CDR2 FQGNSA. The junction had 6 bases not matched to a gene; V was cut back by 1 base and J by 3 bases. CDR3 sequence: CASSLDSGRVKETQYF. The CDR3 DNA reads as TGTGCCAGCAGCTTAGATAGCGGGAGAGTGAAAGAGACCCAGTACTTC.

The CDR3 sequence is CASSLDAGAYGYTF. CDR3 nucleotide sequence: TGTGCCAGCAGCTTAGACGCAGGGGCCTATGGCTACACCTTC. The chain is built from TRBV11-2 and TRBJ1-2; D might be TRBD1 (6 bases). Germline V gives CDR1 SGHAT, CDR2 FQNNGV. Trimming left V 0 bases short and J 4 bases short, with 9 bases between. The CDR3 covers 14 residues.

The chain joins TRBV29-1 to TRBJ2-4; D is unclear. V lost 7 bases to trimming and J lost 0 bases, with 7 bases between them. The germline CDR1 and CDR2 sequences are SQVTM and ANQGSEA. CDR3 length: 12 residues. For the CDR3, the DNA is TGCAGCGGTTTGTTAGCCAAAAACATTCAGTACTTC. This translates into CSGLLAKNIQYF.

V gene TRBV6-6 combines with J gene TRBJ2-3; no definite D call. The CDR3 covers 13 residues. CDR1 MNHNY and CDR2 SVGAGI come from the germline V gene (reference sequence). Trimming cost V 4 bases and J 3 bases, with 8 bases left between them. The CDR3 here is CASSSDRTDTQYF. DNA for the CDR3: TGTGCCAGCAGTTCGGACCGTACAGATACGCAGTATTTT.

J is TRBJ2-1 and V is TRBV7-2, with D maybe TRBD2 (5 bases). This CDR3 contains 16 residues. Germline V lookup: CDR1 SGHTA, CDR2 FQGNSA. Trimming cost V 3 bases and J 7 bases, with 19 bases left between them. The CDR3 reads CASSFDPGFQRNEQFF. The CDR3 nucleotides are TGTGCCAGCAGCTTTGACCCCGGTTTCCAGCGGAATGAGCAGTTCTTC.

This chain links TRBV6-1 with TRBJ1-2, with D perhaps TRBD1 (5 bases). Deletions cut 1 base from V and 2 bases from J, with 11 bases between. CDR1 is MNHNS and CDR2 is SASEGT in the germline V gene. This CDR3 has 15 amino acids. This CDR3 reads CASSEVPGINYGYTF. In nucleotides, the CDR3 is TGTGCCAGCAGTGAAGTCCCAGGGATCAACTATGGCTACACCTTC.

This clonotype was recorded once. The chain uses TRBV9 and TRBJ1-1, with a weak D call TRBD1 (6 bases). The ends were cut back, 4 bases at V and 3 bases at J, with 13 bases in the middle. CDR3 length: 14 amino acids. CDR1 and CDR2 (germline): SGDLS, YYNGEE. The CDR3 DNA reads TGTGCCAGCAGCCCCCGGGACACCCACACTGAAGCTTTCTTT. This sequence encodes CASSPRDTHTEAFF.

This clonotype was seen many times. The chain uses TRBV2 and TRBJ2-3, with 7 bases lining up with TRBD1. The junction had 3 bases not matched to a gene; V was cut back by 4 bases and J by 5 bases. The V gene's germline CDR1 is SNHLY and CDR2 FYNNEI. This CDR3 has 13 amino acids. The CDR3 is CASSGNRGDTQYF. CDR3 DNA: TGTGCCAGCAGTGGGAACAGGGGAGATACGCAGTATTTT.

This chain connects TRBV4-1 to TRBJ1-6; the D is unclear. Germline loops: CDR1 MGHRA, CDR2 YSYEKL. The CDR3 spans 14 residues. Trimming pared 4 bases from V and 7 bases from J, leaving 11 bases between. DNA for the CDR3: TGCGCCAGCAGCCGTGTTTGGAGCAATTCACCCCTCCACTTT. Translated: CASSRVWSNSPLHF.

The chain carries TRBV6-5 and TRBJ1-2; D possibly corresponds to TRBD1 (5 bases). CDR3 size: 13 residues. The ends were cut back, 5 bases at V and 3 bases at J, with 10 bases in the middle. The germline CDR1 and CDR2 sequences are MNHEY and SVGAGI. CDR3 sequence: CASSMGRDYGYTF. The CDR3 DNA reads TGTGCCAGCAGTATGGGCAGGGACTATGGCTACACCTTC.

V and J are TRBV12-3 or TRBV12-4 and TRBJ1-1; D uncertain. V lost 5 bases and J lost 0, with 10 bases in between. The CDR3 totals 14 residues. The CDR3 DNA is TGTGCCAGCAGTCGGACGGAAGTGAACACTGAAGCTTTCTTT. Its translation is CASSRTEVNTEAFF.

CDR3 nucleotides: TGTGCCAGCAGTGAATCGATCGCGCAGTACTTC. It translates to CASSESIAQYF. The chain carries TRBV25-1 and TRBJ2-5, with unresolved D. V lost 1 base and J 11 bases, leaving 8 bases between the germline ends. The germline gives CDR1 MGHDK, CDR2 SYGVNS. This CDR3 spans 11 amino acids.